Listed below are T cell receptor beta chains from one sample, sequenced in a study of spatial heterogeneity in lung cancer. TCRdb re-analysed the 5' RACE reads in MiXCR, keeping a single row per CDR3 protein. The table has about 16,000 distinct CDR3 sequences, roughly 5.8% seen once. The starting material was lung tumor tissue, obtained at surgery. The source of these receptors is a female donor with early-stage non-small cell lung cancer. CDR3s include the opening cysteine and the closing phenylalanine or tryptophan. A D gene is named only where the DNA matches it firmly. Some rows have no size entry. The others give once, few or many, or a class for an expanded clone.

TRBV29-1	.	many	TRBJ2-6	TGCAGCTTTGTTTCTGGGGCCAACGTCCTGACTTTC	CSFVSGANVLTF
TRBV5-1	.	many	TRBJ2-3	TGCGCCAGCAGCCCTCCTACGGTCACAGATACGCAGTATTTT	CASSPPTVTDTQYF
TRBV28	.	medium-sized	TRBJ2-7	TGTGCCAGCAGTTCCGGGCCGACCTACGAGCAGTACTTC	CASSSGPTYEQYF
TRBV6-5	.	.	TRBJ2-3	TGTGTCAGCAGTTACTCGAGTACAGATACGCAGTATTTT	CVSSYSSTDTQYF
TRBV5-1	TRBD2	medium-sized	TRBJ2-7	TGCGCCAGCAGCTTCGGGAGACTAGCGGGAGGGCAAACCTACGAGCAGTACTTC	CASSFGRLAGGQTYEQYF
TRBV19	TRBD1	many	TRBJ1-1	TGTGCCAGTAGTTTCCAGACAGGGGGGAACACTGAAGCTTTCTTT	CASSFQTGGNTEAFF
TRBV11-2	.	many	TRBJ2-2	TGTGCCAGCAGCCGCCCAGAGGCGGCAGGGGAGCTGTTTTTT	CASSRPEAAGELFF
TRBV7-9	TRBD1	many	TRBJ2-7	TGTGCCAGCAGGGATGACAGGGGTAACTACGAGCAGTACTTC	CASRDDRGNYEQYF
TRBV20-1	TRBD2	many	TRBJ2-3	TGCAGTGCTAGAGTCCCGGGACTAGCGGGAGGCCCCACAGATACGCAGTATTTT	CSARVPGLAGGPTDTQYF
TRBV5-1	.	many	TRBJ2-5	TGCGCCAGCAGCCCGAACTCGGAGGGGACCCAGTACTTC	CASSPNSEGTQYF
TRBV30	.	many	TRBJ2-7	TGTGCCTGGAGAGGATCAACCCTGTACGAGCAGTACTTC	CAWRGSTLYEQYF
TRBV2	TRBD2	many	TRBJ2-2	TGTGCCAGCAGTAAACGGACTAGCGGGGACACCGGGGAGCTGTTTTTT	CASSKRTSGDTGELFF
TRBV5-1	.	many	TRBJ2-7	TGCGCCAGCAGCTTGGTACAGGCCGGGGCCGAGCAGTACTTC	CASSLVQAGAEQYF